The 3 T cell receptor beta chains reported below all come from one sample, sequenced in a study of regulatory T cells in long-lasting Graves disease. Building of the TCR beta libraries involved iRepertoire HTBI primers and Arm-PCR of CDR3 regions. MiXCR, run by TCRdb on the multiplex PCR reads, gives a single entry per CDR3 protein. Of approximately 440,000 distinct CDR3 sequences detected, about 17% appear once; the ten largest clones hold approximately 12%. Time point reported: newly diagnosed GD, antithyroid drugs for less than 3 months. The TCR library was made from RNA that had been extracted from PBMCs in TRIzol. This same sample was also part of a study on T cells in Graves' hyperthyroidism and ophthalmopathy.

This specimen consisted of peripheral blood mononuclear cells (PBMCs), obtained at new diagnosis, from a patient treated with antithyroid drugs. These receptors came from a man between 35 and 55 years old with Graves disease.

The table lists this clonotype with many counts. The rearrangement joins TRBV10-1 to TRBJ2-5; maybe TRBD1 (6 bases). The length of the CDR3 is 15 residues. Trimming stripped 6 bases from V and 5 bases from J, with 19 bases between. Germline CDR1 reads WNHNN; CDR2 reads SYGVQD (reference sequence). CDR3 DNA: TGCGCCAGCAGCATTAAGAGGGGGATTGAGGAGACCCAGTACTTC. Its translation: CASSIKRGIEETQYF.

With regard to this clonotype: A much larger clone lies one base from this, so it may be a read error. The rearrangement links TRBV6-2 or TRBV6-3 to TRBJ2-4; D is unresolved. Germline V gene lookup returns CDR1 MNHEY and CDR2 SVGEGT. The CDR3 runs 15 residues. The CDR3 region is CASSPATVARNIQYF. CDR3 coding DNA: TGTGCCAGCAGTCCCGCAACCGTAGCCAGAAACATTCAGTACTTC.

The sample holds one count of this clonotype. The chain uses TRBV9 and TRBJ2-3; D gene ambiguous. The CDR3 consists of 12 residues. V dropped 0 bases and J dropped 6 bases, with 5 bases sitting between them. The germline CDR1 and CDR2 sequences are SGDLS and YYNGEE. CDR3 coding DNA: TGTGCCAGCAGCGTAGATAGGGATACGCAGTATTTT. Translating gives CASSVDRDTQYF.